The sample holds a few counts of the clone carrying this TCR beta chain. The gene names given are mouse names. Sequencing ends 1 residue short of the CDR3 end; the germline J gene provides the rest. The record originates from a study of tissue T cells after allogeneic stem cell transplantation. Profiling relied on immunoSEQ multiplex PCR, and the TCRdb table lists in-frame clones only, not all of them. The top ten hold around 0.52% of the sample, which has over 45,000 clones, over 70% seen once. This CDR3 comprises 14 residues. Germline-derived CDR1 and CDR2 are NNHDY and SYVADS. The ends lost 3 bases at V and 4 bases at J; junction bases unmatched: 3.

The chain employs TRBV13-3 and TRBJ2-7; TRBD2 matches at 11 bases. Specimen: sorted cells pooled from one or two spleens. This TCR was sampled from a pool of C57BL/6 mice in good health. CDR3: CASSGGTGGYEQYF. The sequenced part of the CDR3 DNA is TGTGCCAGCAGTGGGGGGACTGGGGGATATGAACAGTAC.